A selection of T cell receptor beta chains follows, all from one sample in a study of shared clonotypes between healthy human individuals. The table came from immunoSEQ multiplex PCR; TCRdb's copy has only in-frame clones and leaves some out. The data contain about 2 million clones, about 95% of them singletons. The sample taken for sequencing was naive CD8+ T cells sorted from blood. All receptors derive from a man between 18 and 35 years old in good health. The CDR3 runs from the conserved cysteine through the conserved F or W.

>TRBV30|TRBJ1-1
CAWSRTGEGNTEAFF
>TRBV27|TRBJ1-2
CASRKQGEGYGYTF
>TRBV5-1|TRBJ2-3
CASSLASGGDTQYF
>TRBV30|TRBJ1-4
CAWSSGQGYEKLFF
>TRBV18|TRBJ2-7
CASSPVRYSYEQYF
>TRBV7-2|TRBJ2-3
CASSPGLAGWLTDTQYF
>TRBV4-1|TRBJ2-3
CASRELVMDTQYF
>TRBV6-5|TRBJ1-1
CASSYSGQGPEAFF
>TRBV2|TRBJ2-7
CASSVFFGYEQYF
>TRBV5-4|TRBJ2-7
CASSLQVLAGGPSYEQYF
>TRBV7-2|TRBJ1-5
CASSFQTNQPQHF
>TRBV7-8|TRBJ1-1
CASSLAGGGTEAFF
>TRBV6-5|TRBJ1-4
CASSYGGPGINEKLFF
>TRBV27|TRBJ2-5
CASSPLVAGARQETQYF
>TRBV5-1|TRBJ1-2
CASSFTNYGYTF
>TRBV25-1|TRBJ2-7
CASSELGENYEQYF
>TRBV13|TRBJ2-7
CASSFSGSTYEQYF
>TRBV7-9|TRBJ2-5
CASSPSLAGKQETQYF
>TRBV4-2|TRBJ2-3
CASSPAGSIPRDTQYF
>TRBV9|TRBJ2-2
CASQGVTGELFF
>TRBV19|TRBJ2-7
CASSIPGHSYEQYF
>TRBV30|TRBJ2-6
CASDWTAPGANVLTF
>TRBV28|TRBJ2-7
CASSLSVSYEQYF
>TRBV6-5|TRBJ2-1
CASSYSFSGEDNEQFF
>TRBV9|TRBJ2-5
CASSVAGTQETQYF
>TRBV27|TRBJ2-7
CASSLGTGYEQYF
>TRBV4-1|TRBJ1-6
CASSQEVRGLSPLHF
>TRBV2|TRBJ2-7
CASSEGGADEQYF
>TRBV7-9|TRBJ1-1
CASSQGQGDWGAEAFF
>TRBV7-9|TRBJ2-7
CASSPQGTEQYF
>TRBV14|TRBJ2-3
CASSRDQSRGTDTQYF
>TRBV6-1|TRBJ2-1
CASSEDDRGEQFF
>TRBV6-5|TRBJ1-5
CASSQGSNQPQHF
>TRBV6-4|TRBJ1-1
CASSDPPSDTEAFF
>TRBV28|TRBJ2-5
CATRNRETQYF
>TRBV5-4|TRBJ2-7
CASSSDRSYEQYF
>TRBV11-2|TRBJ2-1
CASSLIGPSYNEQFF
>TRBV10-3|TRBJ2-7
CAISEPQGVYEQYF
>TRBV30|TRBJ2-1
CAWSVPTGYVYNEQFF
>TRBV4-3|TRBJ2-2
CASSPRLADSAGFGELFF
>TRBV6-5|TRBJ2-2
CASSLNPGEGPGELFF
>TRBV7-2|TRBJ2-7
CASSWGLAGDEQYF
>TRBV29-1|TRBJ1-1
CSARTGSAEAFF
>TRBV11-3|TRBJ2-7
CASSLGLTYEQYF
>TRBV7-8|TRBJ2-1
CASSFDDYNEQFF
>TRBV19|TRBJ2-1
CASSIMAWSEQFF
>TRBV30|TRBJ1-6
CAWIPGSSYNSPLHF
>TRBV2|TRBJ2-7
CASRALSSYEQYF
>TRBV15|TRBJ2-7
CATSRDRVSSYEQYF
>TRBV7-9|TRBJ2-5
CASSFMQGIETQYF
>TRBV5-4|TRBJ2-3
CASSFAGGATDTQYF
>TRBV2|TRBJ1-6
CASSVLQWGGQGPPLHF
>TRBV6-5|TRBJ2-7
CASSRGQASEQYF
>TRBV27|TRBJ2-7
CASSDMDGYEQYF
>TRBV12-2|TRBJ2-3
CASRLGQCRGDTDTQYF